What follows describes a single T cell receptor beta chain. Its antigen is undetermined. CDR1 and CDR2 (germline): SGHNT, YYREEE (reference sequence). V gave up 1 base and J gave up 8 bases, with 6 bases separating them. The CDR3 length is 12 residues. Extraction of RNA preceded its reverse transcription into cDNA, which served as the sequencing template. TCRdb keeps only in-frame clones here, not all; method: immunoSEQ multiplex PCR. The sample yields about 14,000 clones, approximately 61% seen once. This sample was taken from a study of CD8+ T cells in alopecia areata. Study in general: Twice daily, treated patients received 5 to 10 mg of oral tofacitinib.

It was from alopecia areata patients that lesional scalp punch biopsies and peripheral blood were collected. Study findings and constraints: Scalp samples also yield sequences from resident alphabeta T cells of normal skin. Lesional scalp exceeded normal scalp in clonality, especially in alopecia totalis/universalis.

The V and J genes are TRBV5-4 and TRBJ2-2; D unresolved. This TCR was sampled from a human donor with alopecia areata. This specimen was skin, taken at week 0. The DNA for the CDR3 is TGTGCCAGCAGCTTGCAACGAGGGGAGCTGTTTTTT. Translation gives CASSLQRGELFF. Supplemented by reference TRBV5-4 and TRBJ2-2, the full variable domain reads ETGVTQSPTHLIKTRGQQVTLRCSSQSGHNTVSWYQQALGQGPQFIFQYYREEENGRGNFPPRFSGLQFPNYSSELNVNALELDDSALYLCASSLQRGELFFGEGSRLTVL.